This TCR beta chain emerged from a study of shared T cell receptors in the human thymus. Profiling relied on immunoSEQ multiplex PCR, and the TCRdb table lists in-frame clones only, not all of them. Here the sample spans 700,000 or so clones, 80% to 90% being singletons. These data also featured in a second study, about human thymus T cells. From that study: The donors were infants in Finland with congenital heart defects, otherwise immunologically healthy. In corrective heart surgery, resections were taken, and these provided the thymus tissue. Related research examined unrelated individuals and reported that their thymic repertoires overlapped highly.

The source of this sequence is a girl less than two years old with a congenital heart defect. Sequencing used thymocytes.

The CDR3 loop reads CASRRHPRDRTRRQPQHF. As DNA, the CDR3 is TGTGCCAGTAGGAGGCACCCCCGGGACAGGACCCGTAGGCAGCCCCAGCATTTT. The J gene is TRBJ1-5, the V gene TRBV19; 8 bases agree with TRBD1. J lost 7 bases, V lost 6 bases, and 20 bases had no gene match. CDR3 length: 18 amino acids. Germline CDR1 and CDR2: LNHDA and SQIVND (reference sequence).